A single sample gave rise to the 14 T cell receptor beta chains below, sequenced in a study of beta chain features in type 1 diabetes (dated by TCRdb to the late 2010s). Libraries were made using the immunoSEQ multiplex PCR assay. The entire isolated RNA was reverse transcribed using the High Capacity cDNA Reverse Transcription Kit, and thus expressed TCRB transcripts were sequenced. TCRdb retrieved this table from immuneACCESS and kept in-frame rearrangements only. Not all clones are present; in checked studies, unresolved V genes account for under half, and no reason is known for the remainder. The sample table records fewer than 400,000 clones; 6.5% to 10% of these occur just once. 0.44% of the sample is held by the ten biggest clonotypes. Sequenced input: central memory CD4+ T cells from blood. The origin of the receptors is a woman under 30 in good health.

Note on this clone: This sample also contains other DNA sequences that code for the same CDR3. DNA of the CDR3: TGTGCCAGCAGATATACTAGCGGGCCATACAATGAGCAGTTCTTC. Protein product: CASRYTSGPYNEQFF. This rearrangement joins TRBV6-5 to TRBJ2-1, with 9 bases that match TRBD2. The V gene end was trimmed by 6 bases and the J gene end by 4 bases; junction bases not matched to a gene: 7. The CDR3 is 15 amino acids. Germline V gene sequence: CDR1 MNHEY, CDR2 SVGAGI.

This chain joins TRBV11-2 and TRBJ2-1; 13 bases agree with TRBD2. The V segment lost 6 bases and the J segment 4 bases; nucleotides outside the gene matches: 3. CDR3 size: 15 residues. Germline V gene lookup returns CDR1 SGHAT and CDR2 FQNNGV. CDR3 nucleotides: TGTGCCAGCAGGTGGGGACTAGCGGGGTACAATGAGCAGTTCTTC. This codes for CASRWGLAGYNEQFF.

This clone was seen a handful of times. This rearrangement joins TRBV29-1 to TRBJ1-5; D remains unclear. Germline assignment: CDR1 SQVTM and CDR2 ANQGSEA. The CDR3 spans 12 residues. Trimming took off 6 bases at V and 1 base at J, with 7 bases between the two ends. CDR3 nucleotide sequence: TGCAGCGTAGCCGACAGCAATCAGCCCCAGCATTTT. Its translation: CSVADSNQPQHF. The whole variable domain, remainder taken from reference TRBV29-1 and TRBJ1-5, is SAVISQKPSRDICQRGTSLTIQCQVDSQVTMMFWYRQQPGQSLTLIATANQGSEATYESGFVIDKFPISRPNLTFSTLTVSNMSPEDSSIYLCSVADSNQPQHFGDGTRLSIL.

This clone has a handful of counts. A much larger clone lies one base from this, so it may be a read error. In the same sample, other DNA sequences code for this CDR3. V is TRBV5-8 and J is TRBJ2-1; no clear D gene. Trimming left V 3 bases short and J 4 bases short, with 2 bases between. The CDR3 runs to 11 residues. The germline CDR1 and CDR2 sequences are SGHTS and YDEGEE. DNA of the CDR3: TGTGCCAGCAGCTCGTACAATGAGCAGTTCTTC. It codes for CASSSYNEQFF.

The CDR3 sequence: CASSQGLSDTQYF. In nucleotides, the CDR3 is TGTGCCAGCAGCCAAGGTTTATCAGATACGCAGTATTTT. The rearrangement uses TRBV5-4 and TRBJ2-3; D remains unclear. V was clipped by 4 bases and J by 4 bases, with 10 bases between them. From germline, CDR1 is SGHNT and CDR2 YYREEE (reference sequence). The CDR3 covers 13 residues.

Comment on this clone: The sample holds other DNA sequences that translate to the same CDR3. The genes are TRBV29-1 and TRBJ2-3, with D possibly TRBD1 on 6 matching bases. V was trimmed by 4 bases and J by 3 bases, leaving 8 bases between them. CDR1 and CDR2 from the germline V gene are SQVTM and ANQGSEA. This CDR3 is 12 amino acids long. The CDR3: CSVGTGTDTQYF. CDR3 in DNA: TGCAGCGTTGGAACAGGGACAGATACGCAGTATTTT.

This chain connects TRBV10-1 to TRBJ2-7, with 7 bases lining up with TRBD2. CDR3 length: 15 residues. J was trimmed by 1 base and V by 3 bases; bases with no gene match: 6. Germline V gene data show CDR1 as WNHNN and CDR2 as SYGVQD (reference sequence). The CDR3: CASSDPASGSYEQYF. The DNA for the CDR3 is TGCGCCAGCAGTGACCCCGCTAGCGGTTCCTACGAGCAGTACTTC.

This clone has more than one count but fewer than ten. The chain employs TRBV7-3 and TRBJ2-1, with 9 bases matching TRBD1. CDR3 size: 16 residues. Germline CDR1 and CDR2: SGHTA and FQGTGA. V shed 2 bases, J shed 5 bases, and the junction held 7 bases outside the gene matches. The CDR3 region is CASSLAGTGFDNEQFF. CDR3 sequence (DNA): TGTGCCAGCAGCTTAGCCGGGACAGGGTTCGACAATGAGCAGTTCTTC.

The table lists this clone with a few counts. The rearrangement joins TRBV6-6 to TRBJ2-7; 9 bases match TRBD2. The CDR3 is made up of 14 amino acids. Germline V lookup: CDR1 MNHNY, CDR2 SVGAGI (reference sequence). The trim removed 2 bases at V and 3 bases at J, leaving 2 bases unmatched. The CDR3 DNA follows: TGTGCCAGCAGTTACGCGCGGGAGGGCTACGAGCAGTACTTC. It codes for CASSYAREGYEQYF.

This rearrangement joins TRBV9 to TRBJ2-5, with D tentatively TRBD2 (5 bases). CDR1 is SGDLS and CDR2 is YYNGEE in the germline V gene. CDR3 length: 17 residues. V was trimmed by 0 bases and J by 3 bases, leaving 18 bases between them. The CDR3 region is CASSVGFREGGKETQYF. The CDR3 DNA is TGTGCCAGCAGCGTAGGTTTCCGAGAGGGTGGCAAAGAGACCCAGTACTTC. Based on the CDR3 plus reference TRBV9 and TRBJ2-5, the full variable domain is DSGVTQTPKHLITATGQRVTLRCSPRSGDLSVYWYQQSLDQGLQFLIQYYNGEERAKGNILERFSAQQFPDLHSELNLSSLELGDSALYFCASSVGFREGGKETQYFGPGTRLLVL.

This clone was observed many times. The CDR3 reads CASSKGQGGTGELFF. The CDR3 nucleotides are TGCGCCAGCAGCAAAGGACAGGGAGGGACCGGGGAGCTGTTTTTT. V usage is TRBV5-1 and J usage is TRBJ2-2; TRBD1 might be the D (8 bases). This CDR3 comprises 15 residues. Germline CDR1 reads SGHRS; CDR2 reads YFSETQ. Between the trimmed V and J ends, which lost 4 bases and 5 bases, there was a span of 15 bases.

This clone was seen a few times. V usage is TRBV7-9 and J usage is TRBJ2-5; 8 nucleotides align to TRBD1. The CDR3 is 15 residues long. The V and J ends lost 2 bases and 5 bases, in that order; junction bases with no gene match: 7. The germline CDR1 and CDR2 sequences are SEHNR and FQNEAQ (reference sequence). CDR3 protein: CASSLIGQGVETQYF. DNA of the CDR3: TGTGCCAGCAGCTTAATAGGACAGGGTGTGGAGACCCAGTACTTC.

This clone was observed a handful of times. V is TRBV5-1 and J is TRBJ2-7; 9 positions match TRBD1. Trimming at V came to 0 bases and at J to 2 bases, leaving 3 bases not matched to a gene. Looked up from germline, CDR1 is SGHRS and CDR2 is YFSETQ. This CDR3 is built from 15 residues. In DNA, the CDR3 is TGCGCCAGCAGCTTGGAGGGGACAGGGACCTACGAGCAGTACTTC. Amino acid sequence: CASSLEGTGTYEQYF.

This clone showed up many times. The J gene is TRBJ1-3, the V gene TRBV9; D unclear. The CDR3 extends over 13 amino acids. V was shortened by 6 bases and J by 1 base, with 8 bases between the two germline ends. Germline V gene data show CDR1 as SGDLS and CDR2 as YYNGEE. The CDR3 bases are TGTGCCAGCATGGGAAATTCTGGAAACACCATATATTTT. It encodes CASMGNSGNTIYF.